Listed here are 9 T cell receptor beta chains from one sample, sequenced in a study of identical twins (dated by TCRdb to the mid-2010s). Preparation of the library involved 5' RACE. Sequenced using an Illumina HiSeq 2000. Using fastp at Q25 and MiXCR, TCRdb reprocessed the public reads and kept productive beta chains. Rows merge per CDR3 protein into single entries with the most common DNA and genes. For this sample the table gives hundreds of thousands of distinct CDR3 sequences, of which approximately 18% were detected only once. Roughly 14% of the sample goes to the ten largest clones. These data were likewise used in another study, on T cells expressing NK-cell markers.

Specimen: PBMCs. The origin of the receptors is a woman younger than 35 in good health.

This chain links TRBV5-1 with TRBJ2-1; TRBD2 matches 13 bases. Germline CDR1 SGHRS, CDR2 YFSETQ. Trimming cost V 5 bases and J 7 bases; bases outside gene matches: 12. The CDR3 length is 17 residues. The CDR3 is CASRTTPTSGGRNEQFF. The CDR3 nucleotides are TGCGCCAGCAGAACCACCCCGACTAGCGGGGGGAGAAATGAGCAGTTCTTC.

This clonotype turned up a few times. The chain carries TRBV10-1 and TRBJ2-2; 9 bases are shared with TRBD1. V lost 6 bases, J lost 5 bases, and 4 bases stayed unmatched. This CDR3 region has 14 residues. From germline, CDR1 is WNHNN and CDR2 SYGVQD (reference sequence). In DNA, the CDR3 is TGCGCCAGCAGCCGGGACAGGGAAACCGGGGAGCTGTTTTTT. Its translation: CASSRDRETGELFF.

The chain joins TRBV7-2 to TRBJ2-3; D is unresolved. The V end lost 0 bases, the J end lost 5 bases, and 15 bases lay between the germline ends. CDR1 is SGHTA and CDR2 is FQGNSA in the germline V gene. This CDR3 region has 16 residues. DNA of the CDR3: TGTGCCAGCAGCTTAGCTCTAGGACCCTCGGGAGATACGCAGTATTTT. Translated, it gives CASSLALGPSGDTQYF.

The rearrangement uses TRBV11-3 and TRBJ2-7; either TRBD1 or TRBD2 may fit D (5 bases each). Deletions cut 5 bases from V and 3 bases from J, with 14 bases between. Germline V gene lookup returns CDR1 SGHNT and CDR2 YENEEA. The CDR3 totals 14 residues. CDR3: CASSPGARGYEQYF. Written as DNA, the CDR3 is TGTGCCAGCAGCCCCGGGGCGAGGGGCTACGAGCAGTACTTC. Full variable domain (rest looked up from reference TRBV11-3 and TRBJ2-7): EAGVVQSPRYKIIEKKQPVAFWCNPISGHNTLYWYLQNLGQGPELLIRYENEEAVDDSQLPKDRFSAERLKGVDSTLKIQPAELGDSAVYLCASSPGARGYEQYFGPGTRLTVT.

This clonotype was observed many times. V gene TRBV25-1 combines with J gene TRBJ2-5; 8 bases align to TRBD1. The CDR3 consists of 15 residues. The V gene end was trimmed by 1 base and the J gene end by 4 bases; junction bases not matched to a gene: 5. Germline V gene sequence: CDR1 MGHDK, CDR2 SYGVNS. CDR3 in DNA: TGTGCCAGCAGTGAATTAGGTACAGGGGGAGAGACCCAGTACTTC. It is translated as CASSELGTGGETQYF.

The gene calls are TRBV12-3 or TRBV12-4 and TRBJ2-1; 7 bases are shared with TRBD2. This CDR3 has 14 residues. Losses at the gene ends were 5 bases for V and 6 bases for J; bases not matched to a gene: 7. The CDR3 is CASSGSGGFNEQFF. CDR3 nucleotides: TGTGCCAGCAGTGGGTCGGGGGGATTCAATGAGCAGTTCTTC.

This clonotype was counted only a few times. This sequence joins TRBV27 and TRBJ2-7; 9 positions match TRBD2. V lost 3 bases and J lost 1; bases outside the gene matches: 4. CDR1 is MNHEY and CDR2 is SMNVEV in the germline V gene (reference sequence). The CDR3 length is 15 residues. CDR3 region: CASSFSLAGSYEQYF. Here the CDR3 DNA reads TGTGCCAGCAGTTTCTCACTAGCGGGTTCCTACGAGCAGTACTTC.

V usage is TRBV6-4 and J usage is TRBJ2-7; D is uncertain. Trimming removed 4 bases at V and 0 bases at J, with 7 bases between. The CDR3 is made up of 13 amino acids. Germline CDR1 is MRHNA and CDR2 is SNTAGT. In nucleotides, the CDR3 is TGTGCCAGCAGTGGGGCGGCCTCCTACGAGCAGTACTTC. This encodes CASSGAASYEQYF.

This chain links TRBV5-1 with TRBJ2-7; 7 bases match TRBD1. CDR1 is SGHRS and CDR2 is YFSETQ in the germline V gene. This CDR3 is built from 15 residues. Trimming removed 1 base from V and 2 bases from J; junction bases left unmatched: 6. This CDR3 reads CASSLLTGSPYEQYF. In DNA, the CDR3 is TGCGCCAGCAGCTTGCTGACAGGGAGTCCCTACGAGCAGTACTTC.